A selection of T cell receptor beta chains follows, all from one sample in a study of blood T cell repertoires in COVID-19. Method: immunoSEQ multiplex PCR; TCRdb's copy keeps in-frame clones and lacks some. The table shows some 170,000 clones, with around 85% occurring only once. The sequencing sample was made of peripheral blood. The receptors here all came from a man between 60 and 70 years old with active or convalescent COVID-19. The CDR3 runs from the conserved cysteine through the conserved F or W. The D gene is left open where the match is weak. Some rows have no size entry. The others give once, few or many, or a class for an expanded clone.

D	size	V	J	CDR3	DNA
TRBD1	-	TRBV10-3	TRBJ2-7	CAVRDRDSYEQYF	TGTGCCGTCCGGGACAGGGACTCCTACGAGCAGTACTTC
TRBD2	-	TRBV9	TRBJ2-7	CASSVEPAGNYEQYF	TGTGCCAGCAGCGTAGAGCCAGCGGGGAACTACGAGCAGTACTTC
-	-	TRBV15	TRBJ1-1	CATSRDQGGTEAFF	TGTGCCACCAGCAGAGATCAGGGAGGCACTGAAGCTTTCTTT
TRBD2	-	TRBV18	TRBJ2-3	CASSQSSGGGTDTQYF	TGTGCCAGCTCTCAGTCGAGCGGGGGGGGCACAGATACGCAGTATTTT
TRBD1	-	TRBV6-5	TRBJ1-6	CASNRDRGPYSPLHF	TGTGCCAGCAACCGGGACAGGGGGCCCTATTCACCCCTCCACTTT
-	-	TRBV21-1	TRBJ2-5	CASSKEPYF	TGTGCCAGCAGCAAAGAGCCTTACTTC
TRBD2	once	TRBV5-5	TRBJ2-7	CASNGGSYEQYF	TGTGCCAGCAATGGCGGGAGCTACGAGCAGTACTTC
-	few	TRBV5-1	TRBJ2-3	CASSSGSEADTQYF	TGCGCCAGCAGCTCGGGGTCGGAGGCAGATACGCAGTATTTT
TRBD1	-	TRBV5-1	TRBJ2-7	CASSLGGQGPYEQYF	TGCGCCAGCAGCTTGGGAGGACAGGGGCCCTACGAGCAGTACTTC
TRBD1	-	TRBV29-1	TRBJ2-7	CSVLKLRDRDYEQYF	TGCAGCGTCCTTAAACTCCGGGACAGGGATTACGAGCAGTACTTT
TRBD1	-	TRBV19	TRBJ2-5	CASSIRTGASTGTQYF	TGTGCCAGTAGTATTCGGACAGGCGCCTCAACCGGGACCCAGTACTTC
TRBD1	-	TRBV10-3	TRBJ1-2	CAISELGQGVTGYTF	TGTGCCATCAGTGAGTTAGGACAGGGGGTGACGGGCTACACCTTC
TRBD1	-	TRBV15	TRBJ1-1	CATSPRTGSTTEAFF	TGTGCCACCAGCCCTCGGACAGGGAGTACAACTGAAGCTTTCTTT
TRBD2	-	TRBV19	TRBJ2-2	CASREVANTGELFF	TGTGCCAGTCGGGAGGTCGCGAACACCGGGGAGCTGTTTTTT
TRBD2	-	TRBV3-1/TRBV3-2	TRBJ2-1	CASSNLAGKYNEQFF	TGTGCCAGCAGTAACCTAGCGGGGAAATACAATGAGCAGTTCTTC
-	-	TRBV6-5	TRBJ1-1	CASRTDLNTEAFF	TGTGCCAGCAGGACAGACCTGAACACTGAAGCTTTCTTT
-	-	TRBV4-2	TRBJ2-2	CASSQREGAGELFF	TGTGCCAGCAGCCAGAGGGAGGGGGCCGGGGAGCTGTTTTTT